The 23 T cell receptor beta chains below come from one sample, sequenced in a study of regulatory T cells in long-lasting Graves disease. Arm-PCR of CDR3 regions and iRepertoire HTBI primers were the basis on which TCR beta libraries were built. TCRdb passed the multiplex PCR reads through MiXCR, listing each CDR3 protein once. The table includes some 220,000 distinct CDR3 sequences, roughly 19% detected once. Time point indicated: newly diagnosed GD, antithyroid drugs for less than 3 months. From RNA extracted from PBMCs, the TCR library was made. These data also featured in a second study, about T cells in Graves' hyperthyroidism and ophthalmopathy.

The source was peripheral blood mononuclear cells (PBMCs), collected at new diagnosis, from a patient treated with antithyroid drugs. The receptor source for this set is a woman in her 30s with Graves disease.

This clonotype showed up many times. The CDR3 nucleotides read TGCAGTGCTTCGGGGACGGAAGCTTTCTTT. This codes for CSASGTEAFF. The chain joins TRBV20-1 to TRBJ1-1; possibly TRBD1 for D (5 bases). The CDR3 has 10 amino acids. Germline V gene data show CDR1 as DFQATT and CDR2 as SNEGSKA (reference sequence). The V gene lost 5 bases and the J gene lost 8 bases, with 9 bases spanning the gap.

This clonotype was counted many times. CDR3 sequence (DNA): TGTGCCAGCTCACGTGCAGATACGCAGTATTTT. Protein: CASSRADTQYF. The chain links TRBV18 to TRBJ2-3; D not resolved. CDR3 size: 11 residues. V was clipped by 4 bases and J by 4 bases, with 3 bases between them. Germline V gene data show CDR1 as KGHSH and CDR2 as LQKENI. Based on the CDR3 plus reference TRBV18 and TRBJ2-3, the full variable domain is NAGVMQNPRHLVRRRGQEARLRCSPMKGHSHVYWYRQLPEEGLKFMVYLQKENIIDESGMPKERFSAEFPKEGPSILRIQQVVRGDSAAYFCASSRADTQYFGPGTRLTVL.

This clonotype was detected ten times or more. This chain joins TRBV6-5 and TRBJ1-1, with D tentatively TRBD1 (5 bases). Germline values: CDR1 MNHEY, CDR2 SVGAGI. CDR3 length: 16 amino acids. Trimming pared 4 bases from V and 6 bases from J, leaving 21 bases between. CDR3 loop: CASSSTPRGGPAEAFF. DNA of the CDR3: TGTGCCAGCAGTTCGACTCCGCGGGGGGGTCCCGCTGAAGCTTTCTTT.

This chain joins TRBV6-2 or TRBV6-3 and TRBJ2-1; 14 bases align to TRBD2. The CDR3 is made up of 16 amino acids. Germline CDR1 is MNHEY and CDR2 is SVGEGT. Germline trimming cut 5 bases from V and 10 bases from J; bases unmatched to any gene: 10. The CDR3 region is CASSERTSGGSGEQFF. CDR3 nucleotide sequence: TGTGCCAGCAGTGAAAGGACTAGCGGGGGGTCCGGGGAGCAGTTCTTC.

With regard to this clonotype: This may arise from a read error, as a much more abundant clone is one base away. The gene calls are TRBV4-1 and TRBJ2-7, with TRBD1 identical over 8 bases. Germline assignment: CDR1 MGHRA and CDR2 YSYEKL. The CDR3 covers 16 residues. CDR3 region: CASGQDVDRVMYEQYF. CDR3 DNA sequence: TGCGCCAGCGGCCAAGACGTGGACAGGGTTATGTACGAGCAGTACTTC.

As regards this clonotype: A read error is the likely source, as a far larger clone sits one nucleotide away. The rearrangement uses TRBV27 and TRBJ1-1; TRBD1 aligns across 7 bases. From germline, CDR1 is MNHEY and CDR2 SMNVEV (reference sequence). CDR3 length equals 16 residues. The CDR3 bases are TGTGCCAGCAGTGAAGCGGGGAGGGGGCTAGGCACTGAAGCTCTCTTT. This translates into CASSEAGRGLGTEALF.

This clonotype has ten or more counts. The gene calls are TRBV12-3 or TRBV12-4 and TRBJ2-7; 12 bases fit TRBD2. The CDR3 runs to 15 residues. Unmatched junction bases numbered 6, after V lost 5 bases and J lost 4 bases. The DNA for the CDR3 is TGTGCCAGCAGTCCTCGGACTAGCGGGGCTTACGAGCAGTACTTC. It encodes CASSPRTSGAYEQYF.

This clonotype was recorded at least ten times. J is TRBJ2-1 and V is TRBV11-2; 8 bases line up with TRBD2. The CDR3 spans 15 residues. In germline, CDR1 is SGHAT, CDR2 FQNNGV. Trimming at V came to 2 bases and at J to 0 bases, leaving 0 bases not matched to a gene. The CDR3 reads CASSLSGSSYNEQFF. For the CDR3, the DNA is TGTGCCAGCAGCTTAAGCGGGAGCTCCTACAATGAGCAGTTCTTC.

This clonotype was found once. The chain is built from TRBV11-2 and TRBJ1-1, with no clear D. Trimming removed 1 base at V and 5 bases at J, with 14 bases between. Germline values: CDR1 SGHAT, CDR2 FQNNGV. The CDR3 totals 15 residues. The CDR3 sequence is CASSLVQVGRTEAFF. The CDR3 DNA sequence: TGTGCCAGCAGCTTAGTGCAGGTGGGGAGAACTGAAGCTTTCTTT.

This clonotype was counted ten times or more. The chain recombines TRBV7-2 with TRBJ1-4; TRBD1 might be the D (6 bases). The CDR3 is 15 amino acids. From germline, CDR1 is SGHTA and CDR2 FQGNSA. With 3 bases removed from V and 4 bases from J, the gap between germline ends came to 12 bases. CDR3 in DNA: TGTGCCAGCAGCTTTACGGACAGTCGTAATGAAAAACTGTTTTTT. Its translation is CASSFTDSRNEKLFF.

The sample holds many counts of this clonotype. V and J are TRBV6-1 and TRBJ1-2; tentatively, D is TRBD1 (6 bases). Trimming removed 2 bases at V and 2 bases at J, with 12 bases between. Per the germline V gene, CDR1 is MNHNS and CDR2 is SASEGT. CDR3 length: 15 residues. This CDR3 is CASSESAGVNYGYTF. The CDR3 coding sequence is TGTGCCAGCAGTGAATCGGCAGGGGTAAACTATGGCTACACCTTC.

This clonotype was recorded many times. The V and J genes are TRBV16 and TRBJ1-1; 8 bases are shared with TRBD1. The V segment lost 5 bases and the J segment 3 bases; nucleotides outside the gene matches: 5. Germline V gives CDR1 KGHSY, CDR2 FQNENV. The CDR3 loop spans 14 amino acids. The CDR3, as DNA: TGTGCCAGCAGCGATCAGACAGGGGACACTGAAGCTTTCTTT. Its protein product is CASSDQTGDTEAFF. The complete variable domain, with remaining parts taken from reference TRBV16 and TRBJ1-1, reads GEEVAQTPKHLVRGEGQKAKLYCAPIKGHSYVFWYQQVLKNEFKFLISFQNENVFDETGMPKERFSAKCLPNSPCSLEIQATKLEDSAVYFCASSDQTGDTEAFFGQGTRLTVV.

This clonotype appeared many times. The rearrangement uses TRBV6-5 and TRBJ1-1; tentatively, D is TRBD1 (5 bases). Germline lookup yields CDR1 MNHEY and CDR2 SVGAGI. This CDR3 has 15 amino acids. V lost 2 bases and J 1 base, leaving 11 bases between the germline ends. CDR3: CASSYGVGGNTEAFF. CDR3 nucleotide sequence: TGTGCCAGCAGTTACGGGGTTGGGGGGAACACTGAAGCTTTCTTT.

This clonotype was counted at least ten times. The chain recombines TRBV19 with TRBJ2-3; D might be TRBD2 (7 bases). V shed 4 bases and J shed 2 bases, with 13 bases lying between them. This CDR3 comprises 15 residues. The germline CDR1 and CDR2 sequences are LNHDA and SQIVND (reference sequence). The CDR3 DNA reads as TGTGCCAGTAGTAAAGGGGGGGCCACCACAGATACGCAGTATTTT. Translated: CASSKGGATTDTQYF.

This clonotype was recorded many times. The rearrangement links TRBV15 to TRBJ2-1, with 11 bases fitting TRBD2. Looked up from germline, CDR1 is LNHNV and CDR2 is YYDKDF (reference sequence). V lost 3 bases to trimming and J lost 3 bases; unmatched junction nucleotides: 1. The CDR3 runs to 15 residues. The CDR3 DNA reads as TGTGCCACCAGCAGGGGACTAGCGGACTACAATGAGCAGTTCTTC. It codes for CATSRGLADYNEQFF.

This clonotype has a count of ten or more. The chain uses TRBV10-2 and TRBJ1-1; tentative D call: TRBD1 (5 bases). Between the trimmed V and J ends, which lost 6 bases and 1 base, there was a span of 9 bases. The CDR3 extends over 13 amino acids. CDR1 is WSHSY and CDR2 is SAAADI in the germline V gene. The CDR3 here is CASRDRQNTEAFF. The CDR3 coding sequence is TGCGCCAGCAGAGACAGACAGAACACTGAAGCTTTCTTT.

This clonotype has just a few counts. The chain joins TRBV5-5 to TRBJ2-6; D is undetermined. The CDR3 length is 16 residues. Trimming removed 0 bases at V and 2 bases at J, with 9 bases between. The germline V gene has CDR1 SGHKS and CDR2 YYEKEE (reference sequence). CDR3 sequence reads: CASSLVISTGANVLTF. The DNA for the CDR3 is TGTGCCAGCAGCTTGGTTATCTCTACTGGGGCCAACGTCCTGACTTTC.

The chain combines TRBV28 with TRBJ2-7; 9 bases are a match to TRBD2. CDR3 length: 15 residues. V dropped 3 bases and J dropped 4; count of bases not matched to a gene: 7. From germline, CDR1 is MDHEN and CDR2 SYDVKM. As DNA, the CDR3 is TGTGCCAGCAGTTTCGAGGGACTAGCAGGATACGAGCAGTACTTC. It yields the protein CASSFEGLAGYEQYF.

This clonotype was recorded many times. The gene calls are TRBV20-1 and TRBJ1-1; 7 bases are shared with TRBD1. The trim removed 0 bases at V and 11 bases at J, leaving 12 bases unmatched. The germline V gene has CDR1 DFQATT and CDR2 SNEGSKA (reference sequence). The CDR3 has 14 residues. CDR3 DNA: TGCAGTGCTAGAGACGGGACAGCCCGCCTGCTCGCTTTCTTT. The encoded protein is CSARDGTARLLAFF.

In this sample, this clonotype turned up many times. V gene TRBV12-5 combines with J gene TRBJ2-2; D unclear. Germline CDR1 reads LGHNT; CDR2 reads FRNRAP. The CDR3 is 17 amino acids. V was shortened by 1 base and J by 1 base, with 13 bases between the two germline ends. CDR3 loop: CASGLANLALNTGELFF. The CDR3 nucleotides read TGTGCTAGTGGTTTGGCTAACCTCGCCCTGAACACCGGGGAGCTGTTTTTT.

The chain employs TRBV28 and TRBJ1-2, with TRBD1 identical over 8 bases. With 10 bases clipped from V and 8 bases from J, the junction kept 9 bases outside the gene matches. The CDR3 runs 12 residues. CDR1 and CDR2 (germline): MDHEN, SYDVKM. The CDR3 DNA reads TGTGCCATTGACAGGGGTTCGAGGGGCTACACCTTC. It specifies CAIDRGSRGYTF.

This clonotype was found many times. This rearrangement joins TRBV5-1 to TRBJ2-7; 10 bases map to TRBD1. This CDR3 comprises 13 residues. Germline V gene lookup returns CDR1 SGHRS and CDR2 YFSETQ. V shed 5 bases and J 4 bases; nucleotides not matched to a gene: 3. CDR3 in DNA: TGCGCCAGCAGTGGACAGGGGGTTTACGAGCAGTACTTC. It is translated as CASSGQGVYEQYF.

The sample holds many counts of this clonotype. The chain combines TRBV18 with TRBJ2-3; D is perhaps TRBD2 (6 bases). Looked up from germline, CDR1 is KGHSH and CDR2 is LQKENI. The CDR3 has 16 amino acids. The germline V and J ends were trimmed by 5 bases and 0 bases, with 15 bases remaining between them. CDR3: CASSGLDYPSTDTQYF. In DNA, the CDR3 is TGTGCCAGCTCAGGTTTGGACTATCCTAGCACAGATACGCAGTATTTT.